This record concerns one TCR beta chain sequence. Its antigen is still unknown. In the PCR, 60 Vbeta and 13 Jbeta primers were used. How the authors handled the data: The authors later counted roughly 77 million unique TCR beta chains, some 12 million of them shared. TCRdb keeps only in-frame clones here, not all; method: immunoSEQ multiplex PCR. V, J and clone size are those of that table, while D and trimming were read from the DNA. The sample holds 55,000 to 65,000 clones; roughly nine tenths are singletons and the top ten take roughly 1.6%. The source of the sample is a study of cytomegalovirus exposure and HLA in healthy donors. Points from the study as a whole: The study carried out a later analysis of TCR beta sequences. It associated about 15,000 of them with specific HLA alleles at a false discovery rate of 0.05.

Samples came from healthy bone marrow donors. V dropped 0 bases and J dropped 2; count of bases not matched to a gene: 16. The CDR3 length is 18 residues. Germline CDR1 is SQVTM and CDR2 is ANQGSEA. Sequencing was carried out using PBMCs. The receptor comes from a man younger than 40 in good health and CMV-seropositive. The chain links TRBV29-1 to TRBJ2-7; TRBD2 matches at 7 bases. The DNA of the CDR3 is TGCAGCGTTGAAGAGCCGATAAATGGGGGGGAAAGAGCCTACGAGCAGTACTTC. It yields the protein CSVEEPINGGERAYEQYF.